This is a list of T cell receptor beta chains from one sample in a study of CD8 T cells in Susac syndrome. From the immunoSEQ multiplex PCR reads, TCRdb called clonotypes with MiXCR, one entry per CDR3 protein. The sample lists approximately 140,000 distinct CDR3 sequences; 95% were seen once. Sequencing was performed on CD4+ T cells from PBMCs. All receptors come from a human donor with multiple sclerosis. Each CDR3 is given with its conserved first and last residue. A D gene is named only where the DNA matches it firmly. Size tells how often a clone was seen (once, few, many) or the class of an expanded clone, and some rows leave it out.

clone size: NA
J gene: TRBJ2-3
D gene: NA
V gene: TRBV24-1
CDR3 DNA: TGTGCCACCAGTGACGGCAGGGAGGATACGCAGTATTTT
CDR3 protein: CATSDGREDTQYF

clone size: NA
J gene: TRBJ1-2
D gene: TRBD1
V gene: TRBV15
CDR3 DNA: TGTGCCACCAGCAGAGATCGAAGGGACAGGGGGAGGAGTGGTGGCTACACCTTC
CDR3 protein: CATSRDRRDRGRSGGYTF

clone size: NA
J gene: TRBJ2-3
D gene: NA
V gene: TRBV27
CDR3 DNA: TGTGCCAGCAGTTTATCCGGGACTCCACCTGGTACGCAGTATTTT
CDR3 protein: CASSLSGTPPGTQYF

clone size: NA
J gene: TRBJ2-7
D gene: TRBD2
V gene: TRBV7-9
CDR3 DNA: TGTGCCAGCAGCACATTACTAGCGTTGAGTCCGGTGGGCTACGAGCAGTACTTC
CDR3 protein: CASSTLLALSPVGYEQYF

clone size: NA
J gene: TRBJ2-3
D gene: TRBD2
V gene: TRBV20-1
CDR3 DNA: TGCAGTGCCCGGGCACTAGCGGGAGGAGATACGCAGTATTTT
CDR3 protein: CSARALAGGDTQYF

clone size: NA
J gene: TRBJ2-7
D gene: TRBD2
V gene: TRBV3-1
CDR3 DNA: TGTGCCAGCAGCCAAACGGCCGGGACTAGCTACGAGCAGTACTTC
CDR3 protein: CASSQTAGTSYEQYF

clone size: NA
J gene: TRBJ2-3
D gene: NA
V gene: TRBV2
CDR3 DNA: TGTGCCAGCAGCCCGGGCGCGCGCACAGATACGCAGTATTTT
CDR3 protein: CASSPGARTDTQYF

clone size: NA
J gene: TRBJ1-5
D gene: NA
V gene: TRBV30
CDR3 DNA: TGTGCCTGGGGCAGCGATAGCAATCAGCCCCAGCATTTT
CDR3 protein: CAWGSDSNQPQHF

clone size: NA
J gene: TRBJ2-3
D gene: NA
V gene: TRBV7-2
CDR3 DNA: TGTGCCAGCAGCTTTCGGGGAACTAGCACAGATACGCAGTATTTT
CDR3 protein: CASSFRGTSTDTQYF

clone size: NA
J gene: TRBJ2-1
D gene: NA
V gene: TRBV20-1
CDR3 DNA: TGCAGTGCTAGAGATCAGGGGTTTTCACCCAATGAGCAGTTCTTC
CDR3 protein: CSARDQGFSPNEQFF

clone size: NA
J gene: TRBJ2-1
D gene: TRBD1
V gene: TRBV3-1
CDR3 DNA: TGTGCCAGCAGCCTGAGGCGGGGGACAGGGGGATACAATGAGCAGTTCTTC
CDR3 protein: CASSLRRGTGGYNEQFF

clone size: NA
J gene: TRBJ2-2
D gene: NA
V gene: TRBV9
CDR3 DNA: TGTGCCAGCAGCGTAGCGGGCGGGGTAGGGGAGCTGTTTTTT
CDR3 protein: CASSVAGGVGELFF

clone size: NA
J gene: TRBJ2-5
D gene: NA
V gene: TRBV7-2
CDR3 DNA: TGTGCCAGCAGCAAATATAGCGAGACCCAGTACTTC
CDR3 protein: CASSKYSETQYF

clone size: NA
J gene: TRBJ2-3
D gene: NA
V gene: TRBV4-3
CDR3 DNA: TGCGCCAGCAGCCAGGCTTCCGGAAACACGCAGTATTTT
CDR3 protein: CASSQASGNTQYF

clone size: NA
J gene: TRBJ1-6
D gene: NA
V gene: TRBV27
CDR3 DNA: TGTGCCAGCAGTTTATTCGTCTCCACCGGGGGCGGTTCACCCCTCCACTTT
CDR3 protein: CASSLFVSTGGGSPLHF

clone size: NA
J gene: TRBJ2-7
D gene: TRBD1
V gene: TRBV28
CDR3 DNA: TGTGCCAGCAGTTTATCCACCTCCGGGACAGAGTGGACCTACGAGCAGTACTTC
CDR3 protein: CASSLSTSGTEWTYEQYF

clone size: NA
J gene: TRBJ2-7
D gene: TRBD2
V gene: TRBV20-1
CDR3 DNA: TGCAGTGCTAGCGAGTTGGGGCTAGCGGTCCTTTCCTACGAGCAGTACTTC
CDR3 protein: CSASELGLAVLSYEQYF

clone size: NA
J gene: TRBJ1-6
D gene: TRBD1
V gene: TRBV28
CDR3 DNA: TGTGCCAGCAGTTGGGACAGGAATTCACCCCTCCACTTT
CDR3 protein: CASSWDRNSPLHF

clone size: NA
J gene: TRBJ1-2
D gene: NA
V gene: TRBV28
CDR3 DNA: TGTGCCAGCAGTTTGGGGCCCGTGGGGGGAAACTATGGCTACACCTTC
CDR3 protein: CASSLGPVGGNYGYTF

clone size: NA
J gene: TRBJ1-1
D gene: NA
V gene: TRBV5-4
CDR3 DNA: TGTGCCAGCAGCTCCCCGGCCTCTGAAGCTTTCTTT
CDR3 protein: CASSSPASEAFF

clone size: once
J gene: TRBJ2-3
D gene: NA
V gene: TRBV28
CDR3 DNA: TGTGCCAGCAGTACAACTAGGGAAGCGGTTACGCAGTATTTT
CDR3 protein: CASSTTREAVTQYF

clone size: NA
J gene: TRBJ2-3
D gene: NA
V gene: TRBV27
CDR3 DNA: TGTGCCAGCAGTTTAGGGGCTAAGACAGATACGCAGTATTTT
CDR3 protein: CASSLGAKTDTQYF

clone size: NA
J gene: TRBJ1-4
D gene: NA
V gene: TRBV20-1
CDR3 DNA: TGCAGTGCTCCAAGGGACATTCTTCATGAAAAACTGTTTTTT
CDR3 protein: CSAPRDILHEKLFF

clone size: NA
J gene: TRBJ2-7
D gene: NA
V gene: TRBV20-1
CDR3 DNA: TGCAGTGCTAGATCCCCCCACTCCTACGAGCAGTACTTC
CDR3 protein: CSARSPHSYEQYF

clone size: NA
J gene: TRBJ1-5
D gene: NA
V gene: TRBV25-1
CDR3 DNA: TGTGCCAGCGCAGGTGATCAGCCCCAGCATTTT
CDR3 protein: CASAGDQPQHF

clone size: NA
J gene: TRBJ2-7
D gene: NA
V gene: TRBV7-2
CDR3 DNA: TGTGCCAGCAGCGCCGACTCCCCCTACGAGCAGTACTTC
CDR3 protein: CASSADSPYEQYF

clone size: NA
J gene: TRBJ2-3
D gene: NA
V gene: TRBV24-1
CDR3 DNA: TGTGCCACCGGGGCAGGGAGGTCGACCGATACGCAGTATTTT
CDR3 protein: CATGAGRSTDTQYF

clone size: NA
J gene: TRBJ2-7
D gene: NA
V gene: TRBV2
CDR3 DNA: TGTGCCAGCTGGTCCTGGGACGCCTCTTTCTACGAGCAGTACTTC
CDR3 protein: CASWSWDASFYEQYF

clone size: NA
J gene: TRBJ1-2
D gene: NA
V gene: TRBV3-1
CDR3 DNA: TGTGCCAGCAGCCCCGTCGTTAGTCCGGGTCGCTATGGCTACACCTTC
CDR3 protein: CASSPVVSPGRYGYTF

clone size: NA
J gene: TRBJ1-5
D gene: TRBD1
V gene: TRBV28
CDR3 DNA: TGTGCCAGCAGCCTTACAGGGGAGGGTCAGCCCCAGCATTTT
CDR3 protein: CASSLTGEGQPQHF

clone size: NA
J gene: TRBJ2-7
D gene: NA
V gene: TRBV28
CDR3 DNA: TGTGCCAGCAGCCGGAGCCACGAGCAGTACTTC
CDR3 protein: CASSRSHEQYF

clone size: once
J gene: TRBJ2-3
D gene: NA
V gene: TRBV30
CDR3 DNA: TGTGCCTGGAGTCAGTTTAGCACAGATACGCAGTATTTT
CDR3 protein: CAWSQFSTDTQYF

clone size: NA
J gene: TRBJ2-6
D gene: NA
V gene: TRBV28
CDR3 DNA: TGTGCCACCCGATGGGGGGTTGGGGCCAACGTCCTGACTTTC
CDR3 protein: CATRWGVGANVLTF

clone size: NA
J gene: TRBJ2-3
D gene: TRBD2
V gene: TRBV29-1
CDR3 DNA: TGCAGCGCCGCTCCAGCGGGAGGGATGAATACGCAGTATTTT
CDR3 protein: CSAAPAGGMNTQYF

clone size: NA
J gene: TRBJ2-1
D gene: NA
V gene: TRBV18
CDR3 DNA: TGTGCCAGCCCTCGGGACTTGGGGGCCAGGGATGAGCAGTTCTTC
CDR3 protein: CASPRDLGARDEQFF

clone size: NA
J gene: TRBJ1-2
D gene: NA
V gene: TRBV20-1
CDR3 DNA: TGCAGTGCTACGACTGAAGAATATGGCTACACCTTC
CDR3 protein: CSATTEEYGYTF

clone size: NA
J gene: TRBJ1-6
D gene: NA
V gene: TRBV7-2
CDR3 DNA: TGTGCCAGCAGCTTAGAGAGGCAGGGAAACTCACCCCTCCACTTT
CDR3 protein: CASSLERQGNSPLHF

clone size: NA
J gene: TRBJ2-5
D gene: TRBD2
V gene: TRBV4-1
CDR3 DNA: TGCGCCAGCAGCCAAGATCGTAGCGGGAGGGCCGGGGAGACCCAGTACTTC
CDR3 protein: CASSQDRSGRAGETQYF

clone size: NA
J gene: TRBJ2-5
D gene: NA
V gene: TRBV5-1
CDR3 DNA: TGCGCCAGCTCATCGGAGTTTTCAGAGACCCAGTACTTC
CDR3 protein: CASSSEFSETQYF